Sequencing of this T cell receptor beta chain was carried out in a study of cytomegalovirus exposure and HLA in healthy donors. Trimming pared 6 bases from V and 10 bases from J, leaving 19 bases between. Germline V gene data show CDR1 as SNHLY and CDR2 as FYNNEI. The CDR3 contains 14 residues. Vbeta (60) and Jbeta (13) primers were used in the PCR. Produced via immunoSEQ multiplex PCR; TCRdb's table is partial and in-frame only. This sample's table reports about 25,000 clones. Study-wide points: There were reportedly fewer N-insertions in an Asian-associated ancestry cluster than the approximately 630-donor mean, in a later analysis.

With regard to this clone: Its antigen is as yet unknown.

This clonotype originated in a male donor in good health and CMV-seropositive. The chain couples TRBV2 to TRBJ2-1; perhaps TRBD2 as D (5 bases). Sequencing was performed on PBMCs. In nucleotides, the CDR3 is TGTGCCAGCAGGTACGATTCGGGGAATCAGGAGCAGTTCTTC. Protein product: CASRYDSGNQEQFF.